This entry lists 10 T cell receptor beta chains sequenced from one sample in a study of human T cells and chemical hapten exposure. Treatment here: therapeutic diphenylcyclopropenone sensitization with weekly scalp DPC. Attachment of unique molecular identifiers to individual cDNA molecules was performed in the library. TCRdb fed the reads into MiXCR, producing one record per CDR3 protein. The table lists 2,400 or so distinct CDR3 sequences, approximately 48% of them singletons, with 10% in the top ten. This specimen consisted of whole blood, obtained before DPC sensitization or 2, 6, or about 24 weeks after (not recorded which). Every receptor here comes from an adult with alopecia areata. Some clones in this sample may be carry-over from other donors' samples. This table probably holds off-target reads from a library built for another chain.

This rearrangement joins TRBV5-1 to TRBJ2-6, with unresolved D. Deletions cut 9 bases from V and 2 bases from J, with 15 bases between. The CDR3 extends over 15 amino acids. The germline gives CDR1 SGHRS, CDR2 YFSETQ. CDR3 sequence reads: CATAISPPGANVLTF. As DNA, the CDR3 is TGCGCCACCGCAATAAGTCCTCCTGGGGCCAACGTCCTGACTTTC.

This clonotype was observed a few times. The V and J genes are TRBV5-5 and TRBJ2-1, with TRBD2 matching 12 bases. Unmatched junction bases numbered 6, after V lost 4 bases and J lost 7 bases. Germline loops: CDR1 SGHKS, CDR2 YYEKEE (reference sequence). CDR3 length: 15 residues. The CDR3 DNA follows: TGTGCCAGCAGCCTCCTAGCGGGAGGGTGGAATGAGCAGTTCTTC. Translated: CASSLLAGGWNEQFF.

This clonotype was recorded only once. The rearrangement links TRBV10-3 to TRBJ1-5; a weak D match, TRBD1 (5 bases). The CDR3 is 13 residues long. Trimming removed 11 bases from V and 3 bases from J, with 14 bases in between. Germline CDR1 ENHRY, CDR2 SYGVKD. CDR3 sequence reads: CASGVRDNQPQHF. CDR3 coding DNA: TGTGCCTCCGGCGTCAGGGACAATCAGCCCCAGCATTTT.

V is TRBV6-2 or TRBV6-3 and J is TRBJ2-3; 8 nucleotides agree with TRBD2. Germline CDR1 reads MNHEY; CDR2 reads SVGEGT. Trimming cost V 3 bases and J 2 bases; bases outside gene matches: 4. The CDR3 has 15 amino acids. The DNA for the CDR3 is TGTGCCAGCAGTTATACTAGCGGACCCACAGATACGCAGTATTTT. The encoded protein is CASSYTSGPTDTQYF.

This clonotype came up a few times. J is TRBJ2-7 and V is TRBV6-6; D gene unclear. The V end lost 6 bases, the J end lost 2 bases, and 14 bases lay between the germline ends. The germline V gene has CDR1 MNHNY and CDR2 SVGAGI (reference sequence). CDR3 length: 14 amino acids. The CDR3 DNA follows: TGTGCCAGCAGCCCGAGGCCGGGCGCCTACGAGCAGTACTTC. Protein product: CASSPRPGAYEQYF.

J is TRBJ2-5 and V is TRBV19; no definite D call. The V and J ends lost 6 bases and 2 bases respectively, with 13 bases between them. The germline V gene has CDR1 LNHDA and CDR2 SQIVND (reference sequence). There are 14 residues in the CDR3. CDR3 in DNA: TGTGCCAGTAGCGGGTTATCGGGTCAAGAGACCCAGTACTTC. Its protein is CASSGLSGQETQYF.

The chain recombines TRBV6-5 with TRBJ2-7; 9 nucleotides line up with TRBD1. The J segment lost 3 bases and the V segment lost 5 bases, leaving 8 bases of the junction unmatched. The CDR3 has 15 residues. Germline-derived CDR1 and CDR2 are MNHEY and SVGAGI. CDR3 nucleotide sequence: TGTGCCAGCAGTAAACAGGGGGCGGTAAGCTACGAGCAGTACTTC. Protein sequence: CASSKQGAVSYEQYF.

The V and J genes are TRBV20-1 and TRBJ2-2; 9 nucleotides agree with TRBD1. CDR1 and CDR2 from the germline V gene are DFQATT and SNEGSKA (reference sequence). With 1 base clipped from V and 0 bases from J, the junction kept 0 bases outside the gene matches. This CDR3 spans 15 amino acids. In nucleotides, the CDR3 is TGCAGTGCTAGAGGACAGGGGGCGAACACCGGGGAGCTGTTTTTT. Translating gives CSARGQGANTGELFF.

The chain recombines TRBV12-3 or TRBV12-4 with TRBJ2-1, with 7 bases that match TRBD1. The CDR3 totals 16 residues. Trimming at V came to 7 bases and at J to 6 bases, leaving 15 bases not matched to a gene. The CDR3 region is CASTRRRSGGVNEQFF. In DNA form, the CDR3 reads TGTGCCAGCACCCGAAGGAGATCAGGGGGTGTCAATGAGCAGTTCTTC.

The chain couples TRBV6-2 or TRBV6-3 to TRBJ2-3; D perhaps matches TRBD2 (6 bases). The ends were cut back, 6 bases at V and 2 bases at J, with 9 bases in the middle. CDR1 is MNHEY and CDR2 is SVGEGT in the germline V gene. CDR3 size: 13 residues. The CDR3 reads CASRGLNTDTQYF. The CDR3, as DNA: TGTGCCAGCAGGGGACTCAACACAGATACGCAGTATTTT.